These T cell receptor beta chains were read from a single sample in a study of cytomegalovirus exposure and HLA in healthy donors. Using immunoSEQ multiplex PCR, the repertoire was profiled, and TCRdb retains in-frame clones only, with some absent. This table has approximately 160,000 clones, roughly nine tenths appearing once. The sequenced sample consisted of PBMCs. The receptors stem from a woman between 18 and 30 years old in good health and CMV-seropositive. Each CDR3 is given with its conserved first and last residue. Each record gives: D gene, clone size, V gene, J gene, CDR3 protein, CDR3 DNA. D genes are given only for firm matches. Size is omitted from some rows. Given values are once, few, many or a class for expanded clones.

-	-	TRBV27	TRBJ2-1	CASSFRGNEQFF	TGTGCCAGCAGTTTTCGGGGGAATGAGCAGTTCTTC
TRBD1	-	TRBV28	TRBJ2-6	CASTRQGGSGANVLTF	TGTGCCAGCACCAGACAGGGGGGCTCTGGGGCCAACGTCCTGACTTTC
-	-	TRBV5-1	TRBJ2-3	CASSLADGGGTDTQYF	TGCGCCAGCAGCTTGGCCGATGGCGGGGGCACAGATACGCAGTATTTT
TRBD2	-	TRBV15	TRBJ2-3	CATSGDSAGGTDTQYF	TGTGCCACCAGCGGAGATTCAGCGGGAGGGACAGATACGCAGTATTTT
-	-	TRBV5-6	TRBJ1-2	CASSFMKERTATLYGYTF	TGTGCCAGCAGCTTCATGAAGGAGAGGACAGCGACCTTGTATGGCTACACCTTC
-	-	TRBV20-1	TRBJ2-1	CSARLLNEQFF	TGCAGTGCTAGACTTTTAAATGAGCAGTTCTTC
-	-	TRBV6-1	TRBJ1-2	CASSEYPGTGGYTF	TGTGCCAGCAGTGAGTATCCGGGGACTGGTGGCTACACCTTC
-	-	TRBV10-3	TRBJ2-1	CAISDQTYNEQFF	TGTGCCATCAGTGATCAAACCTACAATGAGCAGTTCTTC
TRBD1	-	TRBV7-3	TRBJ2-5	CASSTTATGRETQYF	TGTGCCAGCAGCACGACAGCGACAGGGCGGGAGACCCAGTACTTC
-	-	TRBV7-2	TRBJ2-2	CASSLEPMTPITGELFF	TGTGCCAGCAGCTTAGAACCTATGACACCAATCACCGGGGAGCTGTTTTTT
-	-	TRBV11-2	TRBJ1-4	CASSSLPGATNEKLFF	TGTGCCAGCAGCTCATTGCCCGGAGCAACTAATGAAAAACTGTTTTTT
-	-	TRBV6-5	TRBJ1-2	CASRPEDSAFYGYTF	TGTGCCAGCAGACCGGAGGACAGTGCATTCTATGGCTACACCTTC
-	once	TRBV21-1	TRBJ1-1	CASSNPPLMNTEAFF	TGTGCCAGCAGCAACCCCCCTTTAATGAACACTGAAGCTTTCTTT
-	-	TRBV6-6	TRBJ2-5	CASSNAGPWSETQYF	TGTGCCAGCAGCAACGCGGGGCCTTGGTCCGAGACCCAGTACTTC
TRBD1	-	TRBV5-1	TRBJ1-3	CASSPTGGLRGNTIYF	TGCGCCAGCAGCCCAACAGGGGGGCTCAGAGGAAACACCATATATTTT
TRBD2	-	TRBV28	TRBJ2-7	CASRYKTGLAGVYEQYF	TGTGCCAGCAGGTACAAAACCGGACTAGCGGGAGTCTACGAGCAGTACTTC
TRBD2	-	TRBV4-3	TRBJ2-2	CASSQEAGGAGELFF	TGCGCCAGCAGCCAAGAAGCGGGAGGTGCCGGGGAGCTGTTTTTT
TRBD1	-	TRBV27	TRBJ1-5	CASSLLTGGGQPQHF	TGTGCCAGCAGTTTATTAACAGGGGGCGGTCAGCCCCAGCATTTT
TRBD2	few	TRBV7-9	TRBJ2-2	CASSFWDYFTGELFF	TGTGCCAGCAGCTTCTGGGACTACTTCACCGGGGAGCTGTTTTTT
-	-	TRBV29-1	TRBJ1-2	CSVAVTDGYTF	TGCAGCGTTGCGGTGACTGACGGCTACACCTTC
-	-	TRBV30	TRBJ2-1	CAWSGGYNEQFF	TGTGCCTGGAGTGGCGGTTACAATGAGCAGTTCTTC
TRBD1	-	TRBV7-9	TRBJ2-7	CASSVTGGEQYF	TGTGCCAGCAGCGTCACAGGGGGCGAGCAGTACTTC
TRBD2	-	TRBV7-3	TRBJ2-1	CASSSLAGGNEQFF	TGTGCCAGCAGCTCCCTAGCGGGAGGAAATGAGCAGTTCTTC
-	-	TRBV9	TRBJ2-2	CASSPHTGELFF	TGTGCCAGCAGCCCTCACACCGGGGAGCTGTTTTTT
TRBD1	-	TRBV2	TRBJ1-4	CASSRDRVNEKLFF	TGTGCCAGCAGCCGGGACAGGGTTAATGAAAAACTGTTTTTT
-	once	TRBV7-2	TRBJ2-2	CASSFGTGELFF	TGTGCCAGCAGCTTCGGCACCGGGGAGCTGTTTTTT
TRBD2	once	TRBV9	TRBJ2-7	CASSVGGGRRDEQYF	TGTGCCAGCAGCGTAGGGGGCGGGAGGCGCGACGAGCAGTACTTC